This TCR beta chain originates from a study of cytomegalovirus exposure and HLA in healthy donors. Study outcomes and limitations: CMV serostatus was the sole immune exposure information available. There were 150 to 200 TCR beta chains listed as cytomegalovirus-associated.

As for this clone: Its specificity is not known.

PCR primers comprised 60 Vbeta and 13 Jbeta primers. Original handling: The authors later counted tens of millions of unique TCR beta chains, some 9.9 million of them shared. Profiling relied on immunoSEQ multiplex PCR, and the TCRdb table lists in-frame clones only, not all of them. That table gives V, J and clone size, and the DNA gave D and trimming. The profile shows approximately 200,000 clones, roughly 84% of them singletons. After removal of 5 bases from V and 4 bases from J, the junction contained 14 bases not matched to a gene. This CDR3 spans 17 amino acids. CDR1 and CDR2 from the germline V gene are ENHRY and SYGVKD.

The TCR was taken from a human donor in good health. The J gene is TRBJ2-3, the V gene TRBV10-3; TRBD2 matches at 8 bases. The source material was PBMCs. The CDR3 region is CAISKDAGTSVPDTQYF. In DNA, the CDR3 is TGTGCCATCAGTAAAGACGCCGGGACTAGTGTCCCAGATACGCAGTATTTT.